This T cell receptor beta chain derives from a study of T cells in Graves' hyperthyroidism and ophthalmopathy. General study points: Also found in blood were most expanded thyroid clonotypes above 0.001.

Template material for amplifying TCR beta CDR3 regions consisted of RNA transcripts. A set of HTBI primers served as the primers for a first-round RT-PCR of the TCR CDR3. TCRdb reprocessed the multiplex PCR reads via MiXCR and lists one record per CDR3 protein. The repertoire has approximately 710,000 distinct CDR3 sequences, 17% of them found once; the top ten carry around 15%. This clonotype has a handful of counts. Antigen: not known. Trimming removed 1 base from V and 1 base from J, with 7 bases in between. The germline V gene has CDR1 LGHDT and CDR2 YNNKEL (reference sequence). This CDR3 contains 14 residues.

Sample: blood. The clonotype originates from a man aged 50-59 years with Graves' hyperthyroidism. This chain connects TRBV3-1 to TRBJ1-1; D is unresolved. DNA for the CDR3: TGTGCCAGCAGCCAAGGAGGGAAGAACACTGAAGCTTTCTTT. Translation gives CASSQGGKNTEAFF.